This T cell receptor (beta chain) comes out of a study of blood T cell repertoires in COVID-19. Looking at the study overall: Spain, Italy and the United States supplied samples that represented acute and convalescent COVID-19. PBMCs, B-cell-depleted T cells, or T cells were the source of the cDNA or gDNA that made up the material.

Trimming left V 6 bases short and J 1 base short, with 10 bases between. The CDR3 has 15 residues. In germline, CDR1 is MNHEY, CDR2 SVGAGI. In the source study's methods: How many nucleated cells were present was estimated from reference gene primer amplification. TCRdb's copy holds only in-frame clones and misses some; the assay was immunoSEQ multiplex PCR. Clone size and the V and J calls come from that table; the DNA yielded D and trimming. The data contain more than 110,000 clones, approximately 80% of them seen just once; the ten biggest clones take up approximately 9.5%. This chain uses TRBV6-5 with TRBJ2-6; TRBD2 might be the D (6 bases). What was sequenced was peripheral blood. The TCR comes from a woman older than 75 in a cohort sampled during active or convalescent COVID-19. CDR3 DNA sequence: TGTGCCAGCAGAGCACTAGCATCTGGGGCCAACGTCCTGACTTTC. Amino acid sequence: CASRALASGANVLTF.